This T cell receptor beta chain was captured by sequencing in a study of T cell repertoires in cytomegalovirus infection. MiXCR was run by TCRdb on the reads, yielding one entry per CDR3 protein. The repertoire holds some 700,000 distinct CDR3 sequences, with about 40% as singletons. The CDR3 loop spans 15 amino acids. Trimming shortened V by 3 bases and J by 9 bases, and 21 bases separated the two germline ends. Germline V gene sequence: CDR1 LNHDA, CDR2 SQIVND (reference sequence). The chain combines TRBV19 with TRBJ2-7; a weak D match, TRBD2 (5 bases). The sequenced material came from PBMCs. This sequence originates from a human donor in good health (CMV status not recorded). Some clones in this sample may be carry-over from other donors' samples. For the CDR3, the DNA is TGTGCCAGTAGTATGAAGGATACTCCCAGAGCGGCGCAGTACTTC. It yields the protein CASSMKDTPRAAQYF.